One sample yielded the 27 T cell receptor beta chains listed below, sequenced in a study of OX40 agonist ivuxolimab in advanced cancers. TCRdb keeps only in-frame clones here, not all; method: immunoSEQ multiplex PCR. The sample consists of tens of thousands of clones, 86% of them appearing once. Sequencing was performed on CD4+ or CD8+ T cells sorted from blood, taken in a trial of the OX40 agonist ivuxolimab. The receptors here all came from an adult with an advanced solid tumor such as melanoma, head and neck, liver or kidney cancer.

The rearrangement links TRBV30 to TRBJ2-5; D is possibly TRBD1 (5 bases). The CDR3 has 11 residues. Germline V CDR1 and CDR2: GTSNPN, SVGIG (reference sequence). The V end was cut by 4 bases, the J end by 9 bases, with 12 bases between. The DNA of the CDR3 is TGTGCCTGGATGGGGCGTGGGGCCCAGTACTTC. Its translation is CAWMGRGAQYF.

The V and J genes are TRBV19 and TRBJ1-5; 8 positions agree with TRBD1. The germline gives CDR1 LNHDA, CDR2 SQIVND (reference sequence). This CDR3 region has 15 residues. V dropped 3 bases and J dropped 5; count of bases not matched to a gene: 6. The CDR3, as DNA: TGTGCCAGTAGTATGGGCAGGGACAGGTATCAGCCCCAGCATTTT. Protein sequence: CASSMGRDRYQPQHF.

The chain combines TRBV27 with TRBJ2-2, with 10 nucleotides matching TRBD1. The ends lost 2 bases at V and 6 bases at J; junction bases unmatched: 3. Germline loops: CDR1 MNHEY, CDR2 SMNVEV (reference sequence). This CDR3 contains 15 residues. The CDR3 DNA reads TGTGCCAGCAGTTTAGGGACAGGGGTGCCCGGGGAGCTGTTTTTT. Translating it yields CASSLGTGVPGELFF.

The chain carries TRBV5-1 and TRBJ2-3; possibly TRBD1 for D (5 bases). The CDR3 has 14 amino acids. V was cut by 9 bases and J by 0 bases, with 14 bases left in between. From germline, CDR1 is SGHRS and CDR2 YFSETQ. CDR3 bases: TGCGCCACCACCACAGGACCTAGCACAGATACGCAGTATTTT. Translation: CATTTGPSTDTQYF.

This clone was recorded once. V and J are TRBV25-1 and TRBJ1-5; no definite D call. CDR1 is MGHDK and CDR2 is SYGVNS in the germline V gene. V was clipped by 4 bases and J by 4 bases, with 11 bases between them. The CDR3 has 14 residues. The CDR3 bases are TGTGCCAGCAGTGGGACGGGGAATAATCAGCCCCAGCATTTT. Its translation is CASSGTGNNQPQHF.

This clone was seen more than once but under ten times. The rearrangement joins TRBV21-1 to TRBJ1-5. TRBV21-1 counts as a pseudogene. The CDR3 extends over 15 amino acids. This CDR3 is CASSKRGYSNQPQHF. CDR3 in DNA: TGTGCCAGCAGCAAGCGGGGGTATAGCAATCAGCCCCAGCATTTT.

The gene calls are TRBV6-5 and TRBJ1-1; 7 bases are shared with TRBD1. This CDR3 region has 16 residues. The germline V gene encodes CDR1 MNHEY and CDR2 SVGAGI. V shed 2 bases and J 2 bases; nucleotides not matched to a gene: 8. CDR3 amino acids: CASSYDRVVGNTEAFF. CDR3 sequence (DNA): TGTGCCAGCAGTTACGACAGGGTAGTGGGAAACACTGAAGCTTTCTTT.

This chain uses TRBV6-5 with TRBJ2-3; the D is unclear. Trimming took off 5 bases at V and 10 bases at J, with 13 bases between the two ends. CDR1 is MNHEY and CDR2 is SVGAGI in the germline V gene. The CDR3 runs to 12 residues. CDR3 DNA: TGTGCCAGCAGTCGACTGACCGGGCCGCAGTATTTT. This sequence encodes CASSRLTGPQYF.

The CDR3 nucleotides are TGCAGTGCAGTCCAGAGCTATGGCTACACCTTC. This sequence encodes CSAVQSYGYTF. The chain recombines TRBV20-1 with TRBJ1-2; D is unclear. Germline V gene data show CDR1 as DFQATT and CDR2 as SNEGSKA (reference sequence). V was cut by 6 bases and J by 4 bases, with 9 bases left in between. This CDR3 spans 11 amino acids.

This chain joins TRBV7-9 and TRBJ2-5; 11 nucleotides align to TRBD2. V was pared by 5 bases and J by 3 bases, with 8 bases of the junction left unmatched. Germline lookup yields CDR1 SEHNR and CDR2 FQNEAQ (reference sequence). CDR3 size: 16 residues. CDR3 nucleotides: TGTGCCAGCAGCCCACGGACTAGCGGGCCTAAAGAGACCCAGTACTTC. This codes for CASSPRTSGPKETQYF.

This clone has a single count. The rearrangement links TRBV11-2 to TRBJ1-1, with D tentatively TRBD1 (5 bases). The V gene's germline CDR1 is SGHAT and CDR2 FQNNGV. Trimming took 5 bases from V and 0 from J, leaving 10 bases between them. The CDR3 has 14 amino acids. CDR3 DNA sequence: TGTGCCAGCAGCGCCAGGGCCATGAACACTGAAGCTTTCTTT. This encodes CASSARAMNTEAFF. Using reference TRBV11-2 and TRBJ1-1 for the parts outside the CDR3, the full variable domain is EAGVAQSPRYKIIEKRQSVAFWCNPISGHATLYWYQQILGQGPKLLIQFQNNGVVDDSQLPKDRFSAERLKGVDSTLKIQPAKLEDSAVYLCASSARAMNTEAFFGQGTRLTVV.

The V and J genes are TRBV2 and TRBJ2-1; D unclear. V gave up 2 bases and J gave up 0 bases, with 14 bases separating them. Per the germline V gene, CDR1 is SNHLY and CDR2 is FYNNEI. The CDR3 has 17 amino acids. DNA of the CDR3: TGTGCCAGCAGTGAATTCCTGCTTATGAGCTCCTACAATGAGCAGTTCTTC. Residues: CASSEFLLMSSYNEQFF.

The rearrangement links TRBV5-1 to TRBJ2-3; possible D gene TRBD1, 6 bases. Germline assignment: CDR1 SGHRS and CDR2 YFSETQ. V was shortened by 4 bases and J by 0 bases, with 9 bases between the two germline ends. CDR3 length equals 14 residues. CDR3 residues: CASSQQGSTDTQYF. For the CDR3, the DNA is TGCGCCAGCAGCCAGCAGGGGAGCACAGATACGCAGTATTTT.

The chain recombines TRBV11-2 with TRBJ2-1, with D possibly being TRBD1 (7 bases). Germline V gives CDR1 SGHAT, CDR2 FQNNGV. The CDR3 runs 19 residues. V lost 5 bases and J lost 9, with 32 bases in between. CDR3 in DNA: TGTGCCAGCAGCCCCCGTAAGGCGGGACAGCTCCATAGCATGAGTGAGCAGTTCTTC. Its translation is CASSPRKAGQLHSMSEQFF.

This chain uses TRBV19 with TRBJ1-5; a weak D match, TRBD1 (6 bases). Germline V gives CDR1 LNHDA, CDR2 SQIVND (reference sequence). This CDR3 is built from 15 residues. V dropped 5 bases and J dropped 3 bases, with 14 bases sitting between them. The CDR3 spells CASSLQGPLNQPQHF. The CDR3 bases are TGTGCCAGTAGTCTACAGGGCCCTCTCAATCAGCCCCAGCATTTT.

V usage is TRBV5-1 and J usage is TRBJ2-1; the D is unclear. The germline V gene has CDR1 SGHRS and CDR2 YFSETQ. Trimming removed 0 bases from V and 10 bases from J, with 14 bases in between. The CDR3 loop spans 14 amino acids. CDR3 amino acids: CASSLVSNSWEQFF. The DNA for the CDR3 is TGCGCCAGCAGCTTGGTCTCGAATAGCTGGGAGCAGTTCTTC.

This chain uses TRBV7-9 with TRBJ1-2, with no clear D. V lost 5 bases to trimming and J lost 6 bases, with 16 bases between them. CDR1 is SEHNR and CDR2 is FQNEAQ in the germline V gene (reference sequence). The CDR3 extends over 14 amino acids. Here the CDR3 DNA reads TGTGCCAGCAGCCCGAGTGCGGGATTTAATGGCTACACCTTC. Amino acids: CASSPSAGFNGYTF.

The chain couples TRBV6-1 to TRBJ1-5; 7 bases are a match to TRBD1. V lost 5 bases to trimming and J lost 11 bases; unmatched junction nucleotides: 9. The CDR3 spans 13 residues. The germline CDR1 and CDR2 sequences are MNHNS and SASEGT. This chain's CDR3 is CASSNRQGLAQHF. DNA of the CDR3: TGTGCCAGCAGTAACCGACAGGGTTTGGCCCAGCATTTT.

This clone was counted between two and nine times. The rearrangement uses TRBV18 and TRBJ2-7, with D possibly TRBD2 on 5 matching bases. Deletions cut 1 base from V and 3 bases from J, with 7 bases between. Germline V gene sequence: CDR1 KGHSH, CDR2 LQKENI. This CDR3 contains 13 residues. Here the CDR3 reads CASSPLGNYEQYF. The DNA of the CDR3 is TGTGCCAGCTCACCACTCGGGAACTACGAGCAGTACTTC.

The chain uses TRBV11-2 and TRBJ2-5, with 8 bases aligning to TRBD1. This CDR3 has 13 residues. From germline, CDR1 is SGHAT and CDR2 FQNNGV. Trimming took 5 bases from V and 5 from J; bases not matched to a gene: 4. The CDR3 here is CASSQWTGETQYF. The CDR3 nucleotides are TGTGCCAGCAGCCAATGGACAGGGGAGACCCAGTACTTC.

This chain connects TRBV5-1 to TRBJ2-7, with D perhaps matching TRBD1 (6 bases). Germline V gene data show CDR1 as SGHRS and CDR2 as YFSETQ. Trimming removed 4 bases from V and 4 bases from J, with 9 bases in between. The CDR3 sequence is 12 residues long. CDR3 loop: CASSAGTYEQYF. CDR3 coding DNA: TGCGCCAGCAGCGCTGGGACATACGAGCAGTACTTC.

J is TRBJ2-3 and V is TRBV6-1; TRBD1 might be the D (6 bases). Per germline, CDR1 MNHNS and CDR2 SASEGT. Trimming stripped 1 base from V and 3 bases from J, with 8 bases between. The CDR3 is made up of 14 amino acids. The CDR3 here is CASSEGGRTDTQYF. The CDR3 nucleotides are TGTGCCAGCAGTGAAGGGGGGCGGACAGATACGCAGTATTTT.

V usage is TRBV5-1 and J usage is TRBJ1-2; 7 bases match TRBD1. From germline, CDR1 is SGHRS and CDR2 YFSETQ. The CDR3 runs to 15 residues. Germline trimming cut 4 bases from V and 0 bases from J; bases unmatched to any gene: 6. CDR3 amino acids: CASSRTGQPNYGYTF. CDR3 sequence (DNA): TGCGCCAGCAGCCGCACGGGACAGCCTAACTATGGCTACACCTTC.

This chain joins TRBV18 and TRBJ1-2; D gene ambiguous. The CDR3 has 15 residues. Looked up from germline, CDR1 is KGHSH and CDR2 is LQKENI. V was clipped by 3 bases and J by 4 bases, with 15 bases between them. CDR3 sequence (DNA): TGTGCCAGCTCACCGGTCGAATCAGGTAGCTATGGCTACACCTTC. It codes for CASSPVESGSYGYTF.

This chain joins TRBV18 and TRBJ1-2; D is uncertain. V dropped 6 bases and J dropped 6 bases, with 14 bases sitting between them. This CDR3 has 13 amino acids. Germline lookup yields CDR1 KGHSH and CDR2 LQKENI. CDR3 sequence reads: CASSPGLVHGYTF. CDR3 nucleotide sequence: TGTGCCAGCTCGCCCGGACTTGTCCATGGCTACACCTTC.

The chain employs TRBV21-1 and TRBJ2-2; the table assigns TRBD1, which was not confirmed against the DNA. TRBV21-1 is recorded as a pseudogene. The length of the CDR3 is 15 residues. In nucleotides, the CDR3 is TGTGCCAGCAGGACGGGACAGAGGAACACCGGGGAGCTGTTTTTT. Translated, it gives CASRTGQRNTGELFF.

The rearrangement uses TRBV19 and TRBJ2-3, with D hard to call. CDR3 size: 15 residues. Looked up from germline, CDR1 is LNHDA and CDR2 is SQIVND (reference sequence). V was cut by 5 bases and J by 2 bases, with 14 bases left in between. CDR3 nucleotide sequence: TGTGCCAGTAGTGTACGAGGCTTAAACACAGATACGCAGTATTTT. As protein: CASSVRGLNTDTQYF. The variable domain in full, with the rest retrieved from reference TRBV19 and TRBJ2-3, is DGGITQSPKYLFRKEGQNVTLSCEQNLNHDAMYWYRQDPGQGLRLIYYSQIVNDFQKGDIAEGYSVSREKKESFPLTVTSAQKNPTAFYLCASSVRGLNTDTQYFGPGTRLTVL.